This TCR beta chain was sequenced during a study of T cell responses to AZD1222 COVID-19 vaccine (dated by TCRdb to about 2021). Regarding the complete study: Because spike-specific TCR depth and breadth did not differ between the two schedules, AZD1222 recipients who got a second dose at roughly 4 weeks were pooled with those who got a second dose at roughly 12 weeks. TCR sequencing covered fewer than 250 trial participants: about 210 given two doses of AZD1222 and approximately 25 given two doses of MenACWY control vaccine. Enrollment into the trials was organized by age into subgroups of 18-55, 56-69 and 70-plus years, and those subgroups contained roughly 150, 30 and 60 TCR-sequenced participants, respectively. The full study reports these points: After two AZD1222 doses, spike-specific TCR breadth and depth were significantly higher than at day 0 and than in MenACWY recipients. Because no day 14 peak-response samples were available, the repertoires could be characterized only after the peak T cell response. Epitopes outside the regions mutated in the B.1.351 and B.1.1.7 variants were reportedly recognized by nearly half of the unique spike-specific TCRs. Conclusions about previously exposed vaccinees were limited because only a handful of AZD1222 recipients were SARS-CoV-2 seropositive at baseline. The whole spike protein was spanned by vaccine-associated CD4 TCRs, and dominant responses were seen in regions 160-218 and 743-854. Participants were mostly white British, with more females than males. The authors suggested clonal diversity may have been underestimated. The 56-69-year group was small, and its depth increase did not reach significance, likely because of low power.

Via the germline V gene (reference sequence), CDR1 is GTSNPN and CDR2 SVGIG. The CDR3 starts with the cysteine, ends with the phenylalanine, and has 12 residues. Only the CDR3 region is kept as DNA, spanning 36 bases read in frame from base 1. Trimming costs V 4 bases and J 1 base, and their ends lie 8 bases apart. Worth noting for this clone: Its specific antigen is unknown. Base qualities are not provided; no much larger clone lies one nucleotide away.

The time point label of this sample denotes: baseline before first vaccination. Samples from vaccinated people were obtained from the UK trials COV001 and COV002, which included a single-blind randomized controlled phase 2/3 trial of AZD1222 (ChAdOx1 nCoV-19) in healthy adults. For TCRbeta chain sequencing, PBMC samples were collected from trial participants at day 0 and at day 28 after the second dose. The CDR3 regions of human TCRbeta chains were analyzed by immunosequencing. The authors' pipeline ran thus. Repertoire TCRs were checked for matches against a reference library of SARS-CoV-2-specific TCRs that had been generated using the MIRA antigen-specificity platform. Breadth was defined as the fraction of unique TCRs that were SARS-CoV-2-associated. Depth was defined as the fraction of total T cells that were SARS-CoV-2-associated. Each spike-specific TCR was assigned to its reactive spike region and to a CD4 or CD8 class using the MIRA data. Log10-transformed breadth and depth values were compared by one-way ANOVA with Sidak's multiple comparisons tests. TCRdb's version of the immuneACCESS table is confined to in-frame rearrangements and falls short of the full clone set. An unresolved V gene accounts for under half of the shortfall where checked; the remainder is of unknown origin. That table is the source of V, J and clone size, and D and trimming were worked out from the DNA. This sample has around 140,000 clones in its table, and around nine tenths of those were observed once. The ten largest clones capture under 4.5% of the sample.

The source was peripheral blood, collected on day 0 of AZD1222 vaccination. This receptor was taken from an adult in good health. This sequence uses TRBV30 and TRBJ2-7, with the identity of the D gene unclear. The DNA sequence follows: TGTGCCTGGATGACCAAGTCCTACGAGCAGTACTTC. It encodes CAWMTKSYEQYF.